This T cell receptor beta chain was recorded in a study of T cells in Graves' hyperthyroidism and ophthalmopathy (dated by TCRdb to the late 2010s). Background on the whole study: Peripheral blood was sampled at the time of initial diagnosis, prior to any treatment. A discovery cohort of roughly 100 patients, roughly 45 with Graves' ophthalmopathy and 57 with stable Graves' hyperthyroidism, was used to find distinguishing TCR V-J signatures. Whether ophthalmopathy could be predicted prospectively was tested in an independent validation cohort made up of under 20 hyperthyroidism patients plus 17 patients who later progressed to ophthalmopathy. The 85 to 100 discovery patients were randomly split 7:3 into training and test sets. In about 6 Graves' hyperthyroidism patients, the study also compared T-cell repertoires from thyroid tissue with T-cell repertoires from blood. Once sampling was done, hyperthyroidism patients were given methimazole at a starting dose of 30 mg daily, whereas ophthalmopathy patients were given high-dose intravenous methylprednisolone. TCR Vbeta CDR3 sequencing of approximately 140 peripheral blood samples (under 45 ophthalmopathy, under 80 hyperthyroidism and approximately 17 progressor patients) is reported in the paper.

This clonotype was observed at least ten times. Its antigen remains undetermined. No clone much larger than this one lies a single base away; base qualities are absent. The hyperthyroidism patients were between 18 and 65 years old and newly diagnosed, with a disease duration of less than 2 months. Patients with uncontrolled infections, other autoimmune diseases, pregnancy or lactation were excluded. Clinical symptoms, serum thyroxine and TRAb, thyroid ultrasound, and orbital computed tomography formed the basis for the diagnoses. For progressor patients, blood was drawn at the first diagnosis of hyperthyroidism, before any ophthalmopathy symptoms had appeared. PBMCs were separated from about 10 ml of fresh peripheral blood using Ficoll-Paque density gradient centrifugation. Progressor patients were defined as those initially diagnosed with Graves' hyperthyroidism in whom ophthalmopathy developed during follow-up. Total RNA was extracted with Trizol reagent, and quality was checked on an Agilent 2100 Bioanalyzer.

The TCR beta CDR3 regions were amplified from the RNA transcripts. The first round of RT-PCR for the TCR CDR3 was performed with the HTBI primer set and the Qiagen OneStep RT-PCR kit. Libraries were constructed in a second round of multiplex PCR, after which size selection and purification were carried out. The libraries were sequenced on an Illumina HiSeq2000 using paired-end 100 bp reads. In the paper's pipeline: SOAPnuke was used to process the raw data, with reads discarded if the reads contained adapters or uncalled bases, had a mean Phred below 15, or lacked an exact constant-primer or identifier match. COPE v1.2.5 was used to merge the high-quality paired reads, and each unique nucleotide sequence was defined as a clonotype. MiTCR v1.1 was used to align clonotypes to the IMGT TRBV, TRBD and TRBJ reference segments. Analysis was restricted to V-J combinations with a frequency above 0.0001, which covered roughly 99% of repertoires. A TCS score was defined as the ratio of F50 (clonal expansion) to E x V (chaos), with BLOSUM62-based TCRdist applied between CDR3 peptides within each V-J. Welch's t-statistics and random forest reduced fewer than 600 V-J features to 13, which were used in a naive Bayes classifier (R e1071). TCRdb ran its own pipeline on the public reads, namely fastp trimming at Q25 and MiXCR clone calling, and kept in-frame beta chains. Each entry merges the rows of one CDR3 protein and shows their most common DNA and genes. These V and J calls are TCRdb output, not the study's own analysis. Counted in this sample were almost 600,000 distinct CDR3 sequences; 11% to 15% of them appeared once. The top ten clones comprise more than 4.5% of the sample.

Overall study outcomes, separate from this receptor: In validation, the model predicted progression to ophthalmopathy with roughly 70% sensitivity and approximately 72% specificity, a median of approximately 6.7 months before onset. A model built on a 13 V-J signature distinguished ophthalmopathy from stable hyperthyroidism, reaching 85% to 90% sensitivity and approximately 83% specificity in cross-validation and 80%/75% in testing. Sample size was not statistically predetermined, and investigators were not blinded to group allocation. Most expanded thyroid clonotypes (frequency above 0.001) were also found in blood, which suggests that blood repertoires may mirror thyroid immune responses.

The germline V gene yields KGHSH for CDR1 and LQKENI for CDR2. The CDR3, from cysteine to phenylalanine, totals 12 residues. Only the CDR3 DNA stays, 36 bases, in frame from base 1. V is pruned by 2 bases and J by 8 bases, leaving 2 bases of the junction without a gene match. This clonotype was obtained from a woman aged 25 to 39 with Graves' hyperthyroidism that later progressed to Graves' ophthalmopathy. The sequenced material came from blood. Recombination joined TRBV18 with TRBJ1-1; TRBD1 fits 7 bases in the junction. For the CDR3, the sequence is CASSPATGEAFF. The DNA reads TGTGCCAGCTCACCAGCGACAGGGGAAGCTTTCTTT.